The 29 T cell receptor beta chains in this list originate from one sample, sequenced in a study of blood T cell repertoires in COVID-19. Sequencing used immunoSEQ multiplex PCR; TCRdb keeps in-frame clones, though not all of them. The table lists approximately 170,000 clones, 80% to 90% of them singletons, with under 2% in the top ten. Sequenced material: peripheral blood. The receptors here all came from a man aged 18 to 29 who had recovered from COVID-19.

The chain has TRBV11-1 and TRBJ2-2; TRBD2 aligns across 7 bases. Germline trimming cut 3 bases from V and 4 bases from J; bases unmatched to any gene: 5. The length of the CDR3 is 15 residues. Germline values: CDR1 SGHAT, CDR2 FQDESV (reference sequence). In nucleotides, the CDR3 is TGTGCCAGCAGCTTGAGAGGCGGGGGCACCGGGGAGCTGTTTTTT. This gives the protein CASSLRGGGTGELFF.

The chain couples TRBV12-3 or TRBV12-4 to TRBJ1-5, with no clear D. The germline V and J ends were trimmed by 5 bases and 7 bases, with 9 bases remaining between them. The CDR3 has 12 amino acids. The CDR3 loop is CASSTTGQPQHF. In DNA form, the CDR3 reads TGTGCCAGCAGTACTACTGGGCAGCCCCAGCATTTT.

This clone has more than one count but fewer than ten. The chain employs TRBV5-4 and TRBJ1-1, with 9 nucleotides matching TRBD1. From germline, CDR1 is SGHNT and CDR2 YYREEE (reference sequence). The junction had 3 bases not matched to a gene; V was cut back by 1 base and J by 2 bases. The length of the CDR3 is 15 residues. The CDR3 is CASSLPGQGNTEAFF. The CDR3 coding sequence is TGTGCCAGCAGCTTGCCGGGACAGGGAAACACTGAAGCTTTCTTT.

CDR3 sequence (DNA): TGCAGCGTTCTCAATGAAAAACTGTTTTTT. It specifies CSVLNEKLFF. The rearrangement joins TRBV29-1 to TRBJ1-4; D remains ambiguous. Trimming removed 5 bases from V and 5 bases from J, with 3 bases in between. The CDR3 covers 10 residues. Germline V gives CDR1 SQVTM, CDR2 ANQGSEA. The complete variable domain, with remaining parts taken from reference TRBV29-1 and TRBJ1-4, reads SAVISQKPSRDICQRGTSLTIQCQVDSQVTMMFWYRQQPGQSLTLIATANQGSEATYESGFVIDKFPISRPNLTFSTLTVSNMSPEDSSIYLCSVLNEKLFFGSGTQLSVL.

The rearrangement joins TRBV6-2 or TRBV6-3 to TRBJ2-7, with TRBD1 identical over 9 bases. This CDR3 region has 16 residues. V was pared by 2 bases and J by 4 bases, with 9 bases of the junction left unmatched. Per germline, CDR1 MNHEY and CDR2 SVGEGT. The DNA of the CDR3 is TGTGCCAGCAGTTACGGGAGGACAGGGGCCAAATACGAGCAGTACTTC. This encodes CASSYGRTGAKYEQYF.

This chain uses TRBV7-9 with TRBJ1-5; 10 nucleotides match TRBD1. This CDR3 has 15 amino acids. J was trimmed by 5 bases and V by 3 bases; bases with no gene match: 4. Germline CDR1 SEHNR, CDR2 FQNEAQ (reference sequence). The CDR3 sequence: CASSFTGQGHQPQHF. CDR3 sequence (DNA): TGTGCCAGCAGCTTTACGGGACAGGGGCATCAGCCCCAGCATTTT.

CDR3 sequence reads: CASSFSGGGGGETQYF. CDR3 nucleotides: TGCGCCAGCAGCTTTAGTGGCGGGGGAGGTGGCGAGACCCAGTACTTC. The rearrangement links TRBV5-1 to TRBJ2-5, with 7 nucleotides matching TRBD2. The V segment lost 2 bases and the J segment 5 bases; nucleotides outside the gene matches: 12. Germline V gene data show CDR1 as SGHRS and CDR2 as YFSETQ. The CDR3 has 16 residues. The full variable domain, with the rest looked up from reference TRBV5-1 and TRBJ2-5, is KAGVTQTPRYLIKTRGQQVTLSCSPISGHRSVSWYQQTPGQGLQFLFEYFSETQRNKGNFPGRFSGRQFSNSRSEMNVSTLELGDSALYLCASSFSGGGGGETQYFGPGTRLLVL.

This chain connects TRBV2 to TRBJ1-3, with TRBD1 matching over 8 bases. J gave up 2 bases and V 5 bases, and 5 bases lay outside the gene matches. This CDR3 comprises 15 residues. Germline-derived CDR1 and CDR2 are SNHLY and FYNNEI. CDR3 sequence: CASSQDRGPGNTIYF. CDR3 coding DNA: TGTGCCAGCAGTCAAGACAGGGGCCCTGGAAACACCATATATTTT.

V is TRBV24-1 and J is TRBJ2-3; D call uncertain. The germline V and J ends were trimmed by 4 bases and 2 bases, with 9 bases remaining between them. Looked up from germline, CDR1 is KGHDR and CDR2 is SFDVKD. CDR3 length: 14 amino acids. For the CDR3, the DNA is TGTGCCACCAGTGACTCCCTCTACACAGATACGCAGTATTTT. This translates into CATSDSLYTDTQYF.

CDR3: CGVRGPTDTQYF. CDR3 DNA: TGTGGGGTGCGGGGACCGACAGATACGCAGTATTTT. The chain joins TRBV30 to TRBJ2-3; D possibly corresponds to TRBD2 (6 bases). The CDR3 is 12 amino acids. Germline V gives CDR1 GTSNPN, CDR2 SVGIG (reference sequence).

In nucleotides, the CDR3 is TGTGCCAGCGAACCGGGGGGCTCCTACAATGAGCAGTTCTTC. Amino acid sequence: CASEPGGSYNEQFF. The J gene is TRBJ2-1, the V gene TRBV6-5; 7 bases fit TRBD2. This CDR3 comprises 14 residues. Unmatched junction bases numbered 4, after V lost 8 bases and J lost 0 bases. Germline CDR1 MNHEY, CDR2 SVGAGI.

The rearrangement uses TRBV28 and TRBJ2-1, with TRBD2 identical over 7 bases. The V gene's germline CDR1 is MDHEN and CDR2 SYDVKM. V was pared by 4 bases and J by 13 bases, with 4 bases of the junction left unmatched. CDR3 length equals 11 residues. The CDR3 bases are TGTGCCAGCAGTTCTGGACTAGAACAGTTCTTC. Protein product: CASSSGLEQFF.

This clone was found once. The rearrangement uses TRBV28 and TRBJ2-1; possibly TRBD2 for D (5 bases). Germline V gene data show CDR1 as MDHEN and CDR2 as SYDVKM. CDR3 length equals 14 residues. V lost 2 bases and J lost 4, with 9 bases in between. CDR3 nucleotides: TGTGCCAGCAGTTTAGAGCGAGGGTACAATGAGCAGTTCTTC. Protein product: CASSLERGYNEQFF.

The chain carries TRBV10-3 and TRBJ1-1; 8 bases align to TRBD1. The CDR3 is 15 amino acids. In germline, CDR1 is ENHRY, CDR2 SYGVKD. Trimming at V came to 5 bases and at J to 0 bases, leaving 5 bases not matched to a gene. In DNA, the CDR3 is TGTGCCATCAGTACCAGACAGGGGATGAACACTGAAGCTTTCTTT. Translation gives CAISTRQGMNTEAFF.

This chain uses TRBV30 with TRBJ1-1; a possible D gene is TRBD1 (6 bases). CDR3 length: 16 amino acids. Trimming cost V 0 bases and J 5 bases, with 19 bases left between them. Germline CDR1 and CDR2: GTSNPN and SVGIG (reference sequence). The CDR3 DNA follows: TGTGCCTGGAGTGTACTTCGGGGGGCGCGGATTACTGAAGCTTTCTTT. This encodes CAWSVLRGARITEAFF.

The chain recombines TRBV6-5 with TRBJ2-1; 9 bases align to TRBD2. Germline V gene data show CDR1 as MNHEY and CDR2 as SVGAGI. This CDR3 region has 16 residues. The V segment lost 4 bases and the J segment 3 bases; nucleotides outside the gene matches: 7. The chain's CDR3 is CASSLGSGGLYNEQFF. CDR3 DNA: TGTGCCAGCAGTTTGGGTAGCGGGGGACTCTACAATGAGCAGTTCTTC.

This chain links TRBV18 with TRBJ1-5; 10 bases line up with TRBD1. V lost 3 bases, J lost 3 bases, and 2 bases stayed unmatched. The CDR3 totals 15 residues. Germline V gene lookup returns CDR1 KGHSH and CDR2 LQKENI. CDR3 loop: CASSPGQGVNQPQHF. In DNA form, the CDR3 reads TGTGCCAGCTCACCCGGACAGGGGGTCAATCAGCCCCAGCATTTT. The full variable domain, rest sourced from reference TRBV18 and TRBJ1-5, is NAGVMQNPRHLVRRRGQEARLRCSPMKGHSHVYWYRQLPEEGLKFMVYLQKENIIDESGMPKERFSAEFPKEGPSILRIQQVVRGDSAAYFCASSPGQGVNQPQHFGDGTRLSIL.

The V gene is TRBV24-1, the J gene TRBJ2-3; 10 positions agree with TRBD2. This CDR3 has 17 amino acids. CDR1 is KGHDR, CDR2 SFDVKD, per germline. The V segment lost 5 bases and the J segment 0 bases; nucleotides outside the gene matches: 7. As DNA, the CDR3 is TGTGCCACCAGTGGCTCTGGACTAGCGGCTAGCACAGATACGCAGTATTTT. Translation gives CATSGSGLAASTDTQYF.

The rearrangement joins TRBV6-2 or TRBV6-3 to TRBJ2-7; TRBD1 matches 8 bases. J gave up 0 bases and V 4 bases, and 8 bases lay outside the gene matches. CDR1 and CDR2 (germline): MNHEY, SVGEGT. The length of the CDR3 is 16 residues. The CDR3 bases are TGTGCCAGCAGTTTTCCCCGACAGGGGATCTCCTACGAGCAGTACTTC. Its protein product is CASSFPRQGISYEQYF.

The chain is built from TRBV5-4 and TRBJ1-1, with TRBD1 matching 10 bases. Germline-derived CDR1 and CDR2 are SGHNT and YYREEE (reference sequence). J gave up 4 bases and V 4 bases, and 7 bases lay outside the gene matches. This CDR3 has 15 residues. As DNA, the CDR3 is TGTGCCAGCAGCCAAGACAGGGGGCATAGCACTGAAGCTTTCTTT. This encodes CASSQDRGHSTEAFF.

The chain links TRBV7-2 to TRBJ1-2; D not resolved. Trimming removed 5 bases from V and 8 bases from J, with 18 bases in between. CDR1 is SGHTA and CDR2 is FQGNSA in the germline V gene. The CDR3 spans 14 residues. Here the CDR3 DNA reads TGTGCCAGCAGCCCCCTCGGAGGGTCCGAAGGCTACACCTTC. Translating it yields CASSPLGGSEGYTF.

The chain recombines TRBV10-3 with TRBJ2-7, with TRBD2 identical over 7 bases. Germline-derived CDR1 and CDR2 are ENHRY and SYGVKD. This CDR3 is 17 amino acids long. V lost 10 bases, J lost 2 bases, and 20 bases stayed unmatched. In DNA, the CDR3 is TGTGCCACCCTACGCGGGGGAGTTGGTGGTGGTGCCTACGAGCAGTACTTC. This codes for CATLRGGVGGGAYEQYF.

This sequence joins TRBV6-1 and TRBJ1-5; D ambiguous. V was shortened by 3 bases and J by 4 bases, with 13 bases between the two germline ends. This CDR3 region has 15 residues. The germline CDR1 and CDR2 sequences are MNHNS and SASEGT. The CDR3 loop reads CASSELPGSNQPQHF. DNA of the CDR3: TGTGCCAGCAGTGAGCTTCCGGGGTCAAATCAGCCCCAGCATTTT.

This chain links TRBV6-2 or TRBV6-3 with TRBJ1-2; D might be TRBD1 (5 bases). V lost 2 bases to trimming and J lost 5 bases, with 18 bases between them. The CDR3 covers 16 residues. CDR1 is MNHEY and CDR2 is SVGEGT in the germline V gene. CDR3 in DNA: TGTGCCAGCAGTTACAGAGGAACGACAGCCCTATATGGCTACACCTTC. Encoded protein: CASSYRGTTALYGYTF.

The CDR3 protein is CASSLDGTETYEQYF. The CDR3 DNA reads as TGCGCCAGCAGCTTGGATGGGACAGAGACCTACGAGCAGTACTTC. V and J are TRBV5-1 and TRBJ2-7; 7 nucleotides align to TRBD1. The CDR3 loop spans 15 amino acids. The germline gives CDR1 SGHRS, CDR2 YFSETQ. V gave up 0 bases and J gave up 2 bases; unmatched junction bases: 5. Using reference TRBV5-1 and TRBJ2-7 for the parts outside the CDR3, the full variable domain is KAGVTQTPRYLIKTRGQQVTLSCSPISGHRSVSWYQQTPGQGLQFLFEYFSETQRNKGNFPGRFSGRQFSNSRSEMNVSTLELGDSALYLCASSLDGTETYEQYFGPGTRLTVT.

This chain joins TRBV12-3 or TRBV12-4 and TRBJ2-5, with D possibly TRBD1 on 6 matching bases. Trimming removed 4 bases from V and 4 bases from J, with 10 bases in between. The CDR3 has 13 amino acids. The CDR3 DNA is TGTGCCAGCAGTTCCAGGGGAAGAGAGACCCAGTACTTC. Its protein is CASSSRGRETQYF.

This clone showed up just once. This sequence joins TRBV7-2 and TRBJ2-4, with D perhaps matching TRBD1 (6 bases). CDR3 length equals 14 residues. V shed 5 bases and J shed 1 base, with 9 bases lying between them. Germline V gene sequence: CDR1 SGHTA, CDR2 FQGNSA. In DNA form, the CDR3 reads TGTGCCAGCAGCCTCACAGGGGCCAAAAACATTCAGTACTTC. It codes for CASSLTGAKNIQYF.

The V gene is TRBV2, the J gene TRBJ1-2; possibly TRBD1 for D (6 bases). This CDR3 comprises 14 residues. Germline V gives CDR1 SNHLY, CDR2 FYNNEI. The V gene lost 3 bases and the J gene lost 6 bases, with 14 bases spanning the gap. This CDR3 reads CASSDVDSSNGYTF. CDR3 coding DNA: TGTGCCAGCAGTGACGTGGACAGCTCCAATGGCTACACCTTC. The variable domain in full, with the rest retrieved from reference TRBV2 and TRBJ1-2, is EPEVTQTPSHQVTQMGQEVILRCVPISNHLYFYWYRQILGQKVEFLVSFYNNEISEKSEIFDDQFSVERPDGSNFTLKIRSTKLEDSAMYFCASSDVDSSNGYTFGSGTRLTVV.

The genes are TRBV7-2 and TRBJ1-6; the D gene is possibly TRBD1 (6 bases). Trimming took off 3 bases at V and 4 bases at J, with 10 bases between the two ends. The CDR3 is 15 amino acids. Looked up from germline, CDR1 is SGHTA and CDR2 is FQGNSA. The CDR3 nucleotides are TGTGCCAGCAGCTTGGCAGGGGCGTATAATTCACCCCTCCACTTT. Translated, it gives CASSLAGAYNSPLHF. The entire variable domain, with the rest obtained from reference TRBV7-2 and TRBJ1-6, is as follows: GAGVSQSPSNKVTEKGKDVELRCDPISGHTALYWYRQSLGQGLEFLIYFQGNSAPDKSGLPSDRFSAERTGGSVSTLTIQRTQQEDSAVYLCASSLAGAYNSPLHFGNGTRLTVT.